This is a list of T cell receptor beta chains from one sample in a study of CD8+ T cells in alopecia areata. Generated by immunoSEQ multiplex PCR, the TCRdb table keeps only in-frame clones and is missing some. The sample lists 150,000 to 200,000 clones; 58% were seen once. Source: CD4+ T cells sorted from blood, taken at approximately week 60, from a patient treated with tofacitinib. All receptors derive from a human donor with alopecia areata. The conserved cysteine and the conserved F or W are not part of the CDR3 here.

j_call v_call cdr3_aa
TRBJ1-5 TRBV12-5 ASGTPTMGSNQPQH
TRBJ1-4 TRBV18 ASSPPGALEKLF
TRBJ1-1 TRBV29-1 SVAQSRAF
TRBJ1-2 TRBV29-1 SVDTYT
TRBJ1-1 TRBV29-1 SVVLRVGDTEAF
TRBJ1-1 TRBV11-2 ASSRGFEAF
TRBJ1-2 TRBV9 ASSVHLPEDGYT
TRBJ2-6 TRBV19 ASRQRGRASGANVLT
TRBJ2-7 TRBV29-1 SVEVARESEQY
TRBJ2-3 TRBV18 ASSPGTDTQY
TRBJ1-1 TRBV9 ASSVIRTVTNTEAF
TRBJ2-3 TRBV10-3 AIGTSRATDTQY
TRBJ2-6 TRBV5-1 ASSFTGGPGANVLT
TRBJ2-2 TRBV15 ASGKPGGELF
TRBJ2-3 TRBV25-1 ASSTGGSWGDTQY
TRBJ1-2 TRBV14 ASSETNYGYT
TRBJ1-1 TRBV4-2 ASSQDLGGPPEAF
TRBJ1-1 TRBV29-1 SVEVLGLRNTEAF
TRBJ1-1 TRBV6-5 ASSYAGGGQAF
TRBJ1-6 TRBV25-1 ASSDQDRGNSPLH
TRBJ1-5 TRBV23-1 ASTYGTAPFNGNQPQH
TRBJ1-2 TRBV4-1 ASSPPGGVGYGYT
TRBJ1-2 TRBV6-5 ASSSGSGGYGYT
TRBJ1-1 TRBV29-1 SVVRALHTEAF
TRBJ2-7 TRBV29-1 SVGHRTLAEQY
TRBJ2-3 TRBV5-1 ASSSTGGTQY